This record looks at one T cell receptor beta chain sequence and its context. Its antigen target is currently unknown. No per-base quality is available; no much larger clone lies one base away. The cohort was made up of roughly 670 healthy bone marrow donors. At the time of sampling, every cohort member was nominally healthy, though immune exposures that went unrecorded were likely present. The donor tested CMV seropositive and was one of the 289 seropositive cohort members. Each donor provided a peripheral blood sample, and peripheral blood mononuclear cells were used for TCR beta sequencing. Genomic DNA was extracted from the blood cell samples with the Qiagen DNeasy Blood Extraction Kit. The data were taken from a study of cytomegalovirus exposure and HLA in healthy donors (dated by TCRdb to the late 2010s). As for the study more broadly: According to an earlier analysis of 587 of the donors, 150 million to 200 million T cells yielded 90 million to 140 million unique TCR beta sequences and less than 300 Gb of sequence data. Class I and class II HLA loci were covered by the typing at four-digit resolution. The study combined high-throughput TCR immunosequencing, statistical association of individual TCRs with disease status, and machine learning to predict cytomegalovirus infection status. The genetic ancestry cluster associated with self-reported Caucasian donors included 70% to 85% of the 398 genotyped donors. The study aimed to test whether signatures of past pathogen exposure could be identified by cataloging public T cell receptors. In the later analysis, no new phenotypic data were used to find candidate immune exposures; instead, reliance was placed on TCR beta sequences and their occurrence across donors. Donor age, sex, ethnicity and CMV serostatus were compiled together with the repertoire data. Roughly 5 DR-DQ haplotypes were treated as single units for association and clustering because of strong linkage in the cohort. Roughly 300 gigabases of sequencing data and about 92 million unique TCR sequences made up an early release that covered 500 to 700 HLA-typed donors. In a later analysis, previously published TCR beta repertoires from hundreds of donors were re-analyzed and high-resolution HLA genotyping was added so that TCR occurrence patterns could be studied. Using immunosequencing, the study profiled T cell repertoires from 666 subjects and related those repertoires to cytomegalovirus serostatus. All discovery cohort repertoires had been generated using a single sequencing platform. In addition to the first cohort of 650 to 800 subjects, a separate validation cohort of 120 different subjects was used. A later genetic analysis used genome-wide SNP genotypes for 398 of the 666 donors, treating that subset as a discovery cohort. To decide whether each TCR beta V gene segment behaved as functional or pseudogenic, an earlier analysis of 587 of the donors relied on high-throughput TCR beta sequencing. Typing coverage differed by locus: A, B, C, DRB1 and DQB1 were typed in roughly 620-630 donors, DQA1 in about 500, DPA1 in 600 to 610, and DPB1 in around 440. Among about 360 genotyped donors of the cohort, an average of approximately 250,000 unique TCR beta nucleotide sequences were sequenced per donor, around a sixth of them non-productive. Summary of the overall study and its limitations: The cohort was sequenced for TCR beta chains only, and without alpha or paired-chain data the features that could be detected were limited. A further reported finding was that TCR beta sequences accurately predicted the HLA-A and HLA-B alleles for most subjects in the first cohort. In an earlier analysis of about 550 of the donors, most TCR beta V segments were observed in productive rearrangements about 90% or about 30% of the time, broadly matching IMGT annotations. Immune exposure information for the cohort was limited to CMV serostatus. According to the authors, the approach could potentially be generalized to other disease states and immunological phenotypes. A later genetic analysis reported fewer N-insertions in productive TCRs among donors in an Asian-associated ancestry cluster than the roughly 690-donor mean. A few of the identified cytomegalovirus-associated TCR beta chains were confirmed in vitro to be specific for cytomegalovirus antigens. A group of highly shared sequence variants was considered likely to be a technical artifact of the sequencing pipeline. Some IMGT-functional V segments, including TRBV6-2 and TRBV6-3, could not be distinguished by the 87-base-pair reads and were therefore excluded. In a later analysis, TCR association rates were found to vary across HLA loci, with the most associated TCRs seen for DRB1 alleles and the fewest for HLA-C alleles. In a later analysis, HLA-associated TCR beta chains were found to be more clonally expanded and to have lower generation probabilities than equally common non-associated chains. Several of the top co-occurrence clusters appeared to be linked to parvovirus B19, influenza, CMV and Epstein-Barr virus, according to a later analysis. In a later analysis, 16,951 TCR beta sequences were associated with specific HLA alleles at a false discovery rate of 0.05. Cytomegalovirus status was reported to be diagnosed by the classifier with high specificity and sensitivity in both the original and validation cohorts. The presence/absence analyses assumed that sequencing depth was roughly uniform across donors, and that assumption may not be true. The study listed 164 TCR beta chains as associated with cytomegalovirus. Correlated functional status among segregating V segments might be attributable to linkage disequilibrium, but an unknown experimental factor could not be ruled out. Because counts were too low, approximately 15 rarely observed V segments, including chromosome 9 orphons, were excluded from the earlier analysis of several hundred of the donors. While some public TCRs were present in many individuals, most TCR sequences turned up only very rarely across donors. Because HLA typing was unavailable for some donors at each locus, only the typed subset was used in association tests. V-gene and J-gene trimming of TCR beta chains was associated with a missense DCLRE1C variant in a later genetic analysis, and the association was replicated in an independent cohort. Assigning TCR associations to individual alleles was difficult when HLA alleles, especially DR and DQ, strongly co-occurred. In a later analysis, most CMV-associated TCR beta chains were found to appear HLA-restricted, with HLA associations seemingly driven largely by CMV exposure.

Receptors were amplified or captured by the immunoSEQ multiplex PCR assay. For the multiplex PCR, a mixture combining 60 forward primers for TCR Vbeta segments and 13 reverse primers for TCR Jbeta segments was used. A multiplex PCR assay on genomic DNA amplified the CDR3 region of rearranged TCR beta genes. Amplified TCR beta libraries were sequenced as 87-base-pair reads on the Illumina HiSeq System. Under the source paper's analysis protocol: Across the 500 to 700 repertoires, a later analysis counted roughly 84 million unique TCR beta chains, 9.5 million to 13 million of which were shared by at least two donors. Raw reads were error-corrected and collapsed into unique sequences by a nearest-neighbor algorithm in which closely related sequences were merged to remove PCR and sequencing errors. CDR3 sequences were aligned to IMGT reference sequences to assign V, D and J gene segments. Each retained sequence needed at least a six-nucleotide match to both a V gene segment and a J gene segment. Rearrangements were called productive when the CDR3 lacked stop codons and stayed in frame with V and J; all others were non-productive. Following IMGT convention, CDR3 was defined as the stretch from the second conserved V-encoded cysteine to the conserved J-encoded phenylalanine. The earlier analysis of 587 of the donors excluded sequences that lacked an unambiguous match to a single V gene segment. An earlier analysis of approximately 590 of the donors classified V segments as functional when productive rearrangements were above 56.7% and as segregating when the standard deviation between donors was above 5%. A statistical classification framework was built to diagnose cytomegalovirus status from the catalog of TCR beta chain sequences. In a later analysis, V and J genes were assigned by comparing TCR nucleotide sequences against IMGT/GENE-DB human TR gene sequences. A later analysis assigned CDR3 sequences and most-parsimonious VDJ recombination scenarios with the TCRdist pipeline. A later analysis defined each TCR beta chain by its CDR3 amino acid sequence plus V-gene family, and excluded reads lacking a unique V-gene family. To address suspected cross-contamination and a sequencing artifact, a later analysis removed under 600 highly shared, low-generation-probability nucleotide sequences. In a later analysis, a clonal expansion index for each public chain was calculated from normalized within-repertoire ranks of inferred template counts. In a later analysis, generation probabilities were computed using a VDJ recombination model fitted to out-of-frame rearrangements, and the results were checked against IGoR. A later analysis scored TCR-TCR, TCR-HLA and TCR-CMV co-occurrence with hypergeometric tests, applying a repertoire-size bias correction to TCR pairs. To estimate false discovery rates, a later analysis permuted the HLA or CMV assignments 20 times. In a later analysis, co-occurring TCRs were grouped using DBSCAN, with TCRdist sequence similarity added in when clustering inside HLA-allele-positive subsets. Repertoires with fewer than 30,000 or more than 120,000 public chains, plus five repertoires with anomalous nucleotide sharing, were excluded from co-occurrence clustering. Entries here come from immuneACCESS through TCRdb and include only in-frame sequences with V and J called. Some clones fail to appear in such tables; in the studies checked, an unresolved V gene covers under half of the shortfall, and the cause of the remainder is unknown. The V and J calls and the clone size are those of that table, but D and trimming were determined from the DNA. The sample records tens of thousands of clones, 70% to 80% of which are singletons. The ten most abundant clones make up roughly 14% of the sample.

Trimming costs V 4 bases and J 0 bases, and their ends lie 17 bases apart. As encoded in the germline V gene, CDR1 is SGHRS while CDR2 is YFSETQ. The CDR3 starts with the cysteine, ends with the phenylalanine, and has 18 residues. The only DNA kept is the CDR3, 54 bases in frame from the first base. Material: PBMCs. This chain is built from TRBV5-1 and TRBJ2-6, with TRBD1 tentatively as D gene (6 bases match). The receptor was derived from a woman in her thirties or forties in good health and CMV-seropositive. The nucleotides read TGCGCCAGCAGCATACAGGGTGGTTTAATCTCTGGGGCCAACGTCCTGACTTTC. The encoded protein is CASSIQGGLISGANVLTF.